A selection of T cell receptor beta chains follows, all from one sample in a study of shared clonotypes between healthy human individuals. The repertoire was sequenced with immunoSEQ multiplex PCR; TCRdb's copy has only in-frame clones and lacks some. The top ten hold less than 0.55% of the sample, which has around 1.5 million clones, 95% to 99% seen once. What was sequenced was naive CD4+ T cells sorted from blood. These receptor sequences come from a man under 40 in good health. CDR3s include the opening cysteine and the closing phenylalanine or tryptophan. D genes are given only for firm matches. Clone size is stated in some rows and not others, as once, few, many or a class when expanded.

j_call v_call clone_size d_call cdr3_aa cdr3_nt
TRBJ2-6 TRBV6-6 once TRBD1 CASKGQGVGANVLTF TGTGCCAGCAAGGGACAGGGTGTCGGGGCCAACGTCCTGACTTTC
TRBJ2-3 TRBV7-9 . . CASSSQSRRTDTQYF TGTGCCAGCAGCTCTCAATCTCGACGGACAGATACGCAGTATTTT
TRBJ1-5 TRBV9 once TRBD1 CASSPDPGQGANQPQHF TGTGCCAGCAGCCCAGACCCGGGACAGGGGGCGAATCAGCCCCAGCATTTT
TRBJ1-2 TRBV6-5 . . CASSSRAPTLNYGYTF TGTGCCAGCAGTTCCAGGGCTCCGACACTAAACTATGGCTACACCTTC
TRBJ1-2 TRBV28 . TRBD1 CASSVGTVFNFYGYTF TGTGCCAGCAGTGTCGGGACAGTATTTAACTTCTATGGCTACACCTTC
TRBJ2-6 TRBV29-1 . . CSVEERAGGAGANVLTF TGCAGCGTTGAAGAAAGGGCCGGGGGCGCGGGGGCCAACGTCCTGACTTTC
TRBJ2-1 TRBV7-9 . . CASSSTGLVNEQFF TGTGCCAGCAGCTCGACTGGACTCGTAAATGAGCAGTTCTTC
TRBJ2-7 TRBV28 once . CASSPPGRVQYF TGTGCCAGCAGTCCCCCGGGGCGTGTGCAGTACTTC
TRBJ2-6 TRBV5-1 . . CASSRNGGLLELNAGANVLTF TGCGCCAGCAGCCGTAACGGGGGCCTCCTGGAGTTAAACGCTGGGGCCAACGTCCTGACTTTC
TRBJ2-1 TRBV5-4 once TRBD2 CASSLDLAGAYNEQFF TGTGCCAGCAGCCTGGACTTAGCGGGCGCCTACAATGAGCAGTTCTTC
TRBJ2-2 TRBV19 . . CASSIWRGTNTGELFF TGTGCCAGTAGTATATGGAGGGGAACGAACACCGGGGAGCTGTTTTTT
TRBJ2-7 TRBV11-1 once TRBD2 CASSLGLAGAYEQYF TGTGCCAGCAGCTTAGGCCTAGCGGGGGCCTACGAGCAGTACTTC
TRBJ2-7 TRBV2 . . CASRTTGKYEQYF TGTGCCAGCAGGACTACAGGGAAGTACGAGCAGTACTTC
TRBJ2-6 TRBV10-1 . . CASSSGANVLTF TGCGCCAGCTCCAGTGGGGCCAACGTCCTGACTTTC
TRBJ1-1 TRBV19 . . CASSILGGRYTEAFF TGTGCCAGTAGTATTCTCGGGGGTAGGTACACTGAAGCTTTCTTT